This T cell receptor (beta chain) was sequenced in a study of blood T cell repertoires in COVID-19 (dated by TCRdb to 2018 to 2021). Regarding the research as a whole: Collaborator samples came from the United States, Italy and Spain and covered acute and convalescent phases of COVID-19. The prospective study material was composed of cDNA or gDNA derived from T cells, B-cell-depleted T cells, or PBMCs. Subjects who had been exposed to COVID-19, were actively infected with it, or had recovered from it provided the deeply sampled blood TCRbeta repertoires that made up the dataset. The repertoires were released in a freely available public database meant as a resource for research on the immune response to SARS-CoV-2. Samples were obtained from the ongoing ImmuneRACE study (first 160 participants) and from approximately 1,200 subjects provided by 6 global collaborators. The sample metadata nearly always contained a de-identified subject ID, COVID-19 status, age in years and sex. HLA class I and class II types, where available, came from metadata supplied by the sample provider rather than from assay-based typing.

A word on this clone: Its antigen is currently not known. No quality values exist for individual bases; no much larger clone is one base distant.

Beyond this particular receptor, the publication reports: The amount of clinical and demographic metadata varied by source and participant and was provided uncurated.

Collaborating institutions collected whole blood in K2EDTA tubes following their own protocols. Collaborator samples were shipped for TCRbeta analysis as frozen whole blood, isolated PBMCs, or DNA extracted from either sample type. TCRbeta CDR3 regions were amplified from genomic DNA using the immunoSEQ Assay, a bias-controlled multiplex PCR. Per the authors' processing: The number of nucleated cells in each sample was estimated by amplification of reference gene primers within the assay. Sequence reads were collapsed and filtered to measure the absolute abundance of every unique TCRbeta CDR3 rearrangement. For each sample, productive Simpson clonality was calculated as the square root of Simpson's diversity index across productive rearrangements. TCRdb mirrors the immuneACCESS table, restricted to in-frame sequences. Some clones are absent from its copies; in checked studies, under half trace to an unresolved V gene, and the reason for the others is unknown. That table is the source of V, J and clone size, and D and trimming were worked out from the DNA. This sample holds roughly 69,000 clones; 90% were observed only once. The ten largest clonotypes hold about 5% of the sample.

Sequenced: peripheral blood. The clonotype originates from a man between 45 and 60 years old with acute or convalescent COVID-19.

This receptor carries the CDR3 CASSILTGKQFF. The nucleotides are TGCGCCAGCAGCATACTTACAGGGAAGCAGTTCTTC. The V gene is TRBV5-1 and the J gene is TRBJ2-1; the D gene is perhaps TRBD1, from 6 matching bases. CDR1 and CDR2 were assigned from the germline V gene as SGHRS and YFSETQ. Spanning cysteine to phenylalanine, the CDR3 consists of 12 amino acids. The only DNA kept is the CDR3, 36 bases in frame from the first base. The junction carries 13 bases between V and J, which are trimmed by 4 bases and 11 bases respectively.